Following are 12 T cell receptor beta chains from one sample sequenced in a study of CD8 T cells in ankylosing spondylitis (dated by TCRdb to the late 2010s). Libraries were made using 5' RACE. Sequencing instrument: Illumina HiSeq 2500. The public reads were quality trimmed at Q25 with fastp and then assembled into clones with MiXCR by TCRdb, keeping productive beta chains. Every CDR3 protein is listed once, alongside the most common genes and DNA of its rows. The sample contains fewer than 250,000 distinct CDR3 sequences, 10% to 13% of them found a single time. Jointly, the top ten make up 21% of the sample. Sequencing input: blood, either unsorted or a sorted T cell fraction (not recorded which). These receptors were taken from a male donor with ankylosing spondylitis or in good health (not recorded which).

The table lists this clonotype with many counts. The V and J genes are TRBV13 and TRBJ1-5, with TRBD1 matching over 7 bases. CDR1 and CDR2 (germline): PRHDT, FYEKMQ (reference sequence). CDR3 size: 17 residues. V lost 0 bases and J lost 0; bases outside the gene matches: 5. The CDR3 sequence is CASSLGGQIYSNQPQHF. CDR3 nucleotide sequence: TGTGCCAGCAGCTTAGGGGGACAGATCTATAGCAATCAGCCCCAGCATTTT. Supplemented by reference TRBV13 and TRBJ1-5, the full variable domain reads AAGVIQSPRHLIKEKRETATLKCYPIPRHDTVYWYQQGPGQDPQFLISFYEKMQSDKGSIPDRFSAQQFSDYHSELNMSSLELGDSALYFCASSLGGQIYSNQPQHFGDGTRLSIL.

This clonotype was found many times. This sequence joins TRBV28 and TRBJ2-3, with 13 positions matching TRBD2. V was pared by 2 bases and J by 3 bases, with 14 bases of the junction left unmatched. This CDR3 contains 20 residues. Germline V gives CDR1 MDHEN, CDR2 SYDVKM. This chain's CDR3 is CASSLHLLGLAGASTDTQYF. The CDR3 nucleotides are TGTGCCAGCAGTTTACACCTTCTTGGACTAGCGGGGGCCTCGACAGATACGCAGTATTTT.

This chain uses TRBV7-8 with TRBJ1-5; TRBD1 matches 7 bases. Germline trimming cut 6 bases from V and 9 bases from J; bases unmatched to any gene: 11. CDR3 length: 14 residues. Germline V gene lookup returns CDR1 SGHVS and CDR2 FQNEAQ. The CDR3 sequence: CASSLITGEWPQHF. The CDR3 DNA reads TGTGCCAGCAGTTTAATAACAGGGGAATGGCCCCAGCATTTT.

In this sample, this clonotype turned up many times. This chain connects TRBV11-2 to TRBJ2-7, with 7 bases matching TRBD1. Germline V gives CDR1 SGHAT, CDR2 FQNNGV. Germline trimming cut 5 bases from V and 5 bases from J; bases unmatched to any gene: 12. The CDR3 loop spans 15 amino acids. The CDR3 bases are TGTGCCAGCAGCCTATCAACCGGGACAGTGAACGAGCAGTACTTC. Translation gives CASSLSTGTVNEQYF.

This clonotype was found many times. The chain carries TRBV5-1 and TRBJ2-5; D call uncertain. Germline V gene lookup returns CDR1 SGHRS and CDR2 YFSETQ. This CDR3 is built from 13 residues. Between the trimmed V and J ends, which lost 0 bases and 4 bases, there was a span of 7 bases. CDR3 bases: TGCGCCAGCAGCTTGGAGGTTGTAGAGACCCAGTACTTC. It translates to CASSLEVVETQYF.

This clonotype has a handful of counts. V gene TRBV6-5 combines with J gene TRBJ2-3; no reliable D call. The CDR3 has 16 residues. Trimming took 2 bases from V and 3 from J, leaving 15 bases between them. Germline values: CDR1 MNHEY, CDR2 SVGAGI. CDR3 in DNA: TGTGCCAGCAGTTACCGTGCGGCGGAGACGACAGATACGCAGTATTTT. Translating gives CASSYRAAETTDTQYF.

Comment on this clonotype: At one of its ends the junction is not consistent with the germline gene, which may arise from a read error. The rearrangement joins TRBV5-1 to TRBJ1-2; D gene ambiguous. CDR1 SGHRS and CDR2 YFSETQ come from the germline V gene. This CDR3 comprises 14 residues. The CDR3 region has the DNA TGCGCCAGCAGCTTGGAAGATACTAACTATGGCGACACCTTC. Amino acids: CASSLEDTNYGDTF.

This clonotype has a count of ten or more. J is TRBJ1-5 and V is TRBV29-1; 10 bases line up with TRBD1. Germline assignment: CDR1 SQVTM and CDR2 ANQGSEA. This CDR3 comprises 13 residues. V lost 7 bases, J lost 6 bases, and 6 bases stayed unmatched. The CDR3 spells CSAAGQGGQPQHF. For the CDR3, the DNA is TGCAGCGCGGCCGGACAGGGGGGTCAGCCCCAGCATTTT.

This clonotype was detected many times. The J gene is TRBJ1-5, the V gene TRBV20-1, with D uncertain. Trimming took off 3 bases at V and 0 bases at J, with 12 bases between the two ends. Germline V gene sequence: CDR1 DFQATT, CDR2 SNEGSKA (reference sequence). The CDR3 loop spans 15 amino acids. This CDR3 is CSASWQDYSNQPQHF. For the CDR3, the DNA is TGCAGTGCTAGTTGGCAGGACTATAGCAATCAGCCCCAGCATTTT.

This clonotype was detected ten times or more. The chain joins TRBV28 to TRBJ2-7; tentative D call: TRBD2 (7 bases). Germline V CDR1 and CDR2: MDHEN, SYDVKM. This CDR3 has 14 residues. V lost 5 bases and J lost 3, with 14 bases in between. The CDR3 here is CASSLGGGLYEQYF. CDR3 nucleotides: TGTGCCAGCAGTCTTGGGGGGGGCCTCTACGAGCAGTACTTC.

The chain couples TRBV5-1 to TRBJ2-7, with TRBD2 as a possible D gene (5 bases). This CDR3 comprises 15 residues. Germline-derived CDR1 and CDR2 are SGHRS and YFSETQ. Trimming took off 0 bases at V and 2 bases at J, with 12 bases between the two ends. The CDR3, as DNA: TGCGCCAGCAGCTTGGGCGGGCCGGTCCCCTACGAGCAGTACTTC. This codes for CASSLGGPVPYEQYF.

This clonotype was seen ten or more times. This chain uses TRBV20-1 with TRBJ1-1; no firm D call. CDR1 DFQATT and CDR2 SNEGSKA come from the germline V gene (reference sequence). The ends were cut back, 6 bases at V and 1 base at J, with 9 bases in the middle. CDR3 length equals 12 residues. As DNA, the CDR3 is TGCAGTGCGGATACATCGAACACTGAAGCTTTCTTT. Translation gives CSADTSNTEAFF.